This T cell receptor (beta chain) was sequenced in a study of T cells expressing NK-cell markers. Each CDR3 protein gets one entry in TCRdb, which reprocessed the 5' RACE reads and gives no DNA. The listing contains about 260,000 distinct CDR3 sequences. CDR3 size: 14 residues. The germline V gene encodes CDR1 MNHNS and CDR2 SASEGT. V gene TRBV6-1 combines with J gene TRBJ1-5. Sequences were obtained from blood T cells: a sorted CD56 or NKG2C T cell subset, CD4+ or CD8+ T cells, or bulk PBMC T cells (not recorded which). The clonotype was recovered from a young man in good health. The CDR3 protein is CASSEAGSNQPQHF.